The sequence of this TCR beta chain was determined in a study of cytomegalovirus exposure and HLA in healthy donors. CDR3 size: 11 residues. With 11 bases removed from V and 7 bases from J, the gap between germline ends came to 14 bases. Germline V CDR1 and CDR2: MNHNY, SVGAGI (reference sequence). Amplification used 60 Vbeta primers and 13 Jbeta primers. Produced via immunoSEQ multiplex PCR; TCRdb's table is partial and in-frame only. The sample is made up of tens of thousands of clones, and the top ten hold around 3.8% of it. Sequencing used PBMCs. V is TRBV6-6 and J is TRBJ1-1; the D is unclear. This receptor was obtained from a female donor in good health and CMV-seropositive. CDR3 loop: CAGRSTDEAFF. CDR3 nucleotides: TGTGCCGGCCGTTCTACAGATGAAGCTTTCTTT.